In its sample, the clone carrying this T cell receptor beta chain was seen many times. Its antigen is not known. Sequencing targeted expressed TCRB transcripts, as all isolated RNA had been reverse transcribed. Data came from immunoSEQ multiplex PCR; TCRdb stores just in-frame clones and leaves some out. The data contain about 160,000 clones, around 8% of them seen just once; the ten biggest clones take up 0.94%. Germline CDR1 reads MNHEY; CDR2 reads SMNVEV (reference sequence). V was pared by 4 bases and J by 9 bases, with 19 bases between. The CDR3 contains 15 residues. The entry originates in a study of beta chain features in type 1 diabetes. Study observations and caveats: A potential influence of HLA type upon TCRB rearrangement remained unresolved herein. Across all four CD4+ subsets, people with type 1 diabetes showed modestly shorter TCRB CDR3s. Sequencing of cDNA might inflate the share of cells that strongly express TCR. The naive, central memory and Treg TCRB repertoires looked more alike in patients than they did in healthy donors. VDJ junctions from type 1 diabetes patients carried fewer insertions and larger deletions.

The receptor was isolated from a woman aged 35 to 49 with type 1 diabetes. This chain uses TRBV27 with TRBJ2-1, with D tentatively TRBD1 (6 bases). The specimen sequenced was central memory CD4+ T cells from blood. The CDR3 DNA reads TGTGCCAGCAGTTGGCGTGGGGGCGTTAGTAGTGAGCAGTTCTTC. Encoded protein: CASSWRGGVSSEQFF.